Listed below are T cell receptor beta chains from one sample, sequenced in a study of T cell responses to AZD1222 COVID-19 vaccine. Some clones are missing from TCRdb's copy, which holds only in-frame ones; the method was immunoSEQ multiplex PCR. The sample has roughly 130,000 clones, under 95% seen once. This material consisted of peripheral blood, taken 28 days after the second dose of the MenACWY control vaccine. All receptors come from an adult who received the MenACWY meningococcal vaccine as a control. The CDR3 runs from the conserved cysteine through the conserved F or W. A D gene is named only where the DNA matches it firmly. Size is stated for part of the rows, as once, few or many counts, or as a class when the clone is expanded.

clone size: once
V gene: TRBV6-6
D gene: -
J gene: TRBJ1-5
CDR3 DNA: TGTGCCAGTGGGGGGGGCCGTGGACAGCCCCAGCATTTT
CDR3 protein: CASGGGRGQPQHF

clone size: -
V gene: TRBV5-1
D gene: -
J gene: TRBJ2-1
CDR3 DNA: TGCGCCAGCAGCCCGGACACGAGCTCCTACAATGAGCAGTTCTTC
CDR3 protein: CASSPDTSSYNEQFF

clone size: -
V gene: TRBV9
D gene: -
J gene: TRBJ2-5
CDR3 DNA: TGTGCCAGCAGCGAAGGACACGGACAAGAGACCCAGTACTTC
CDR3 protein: CASSEGHGQETQYF

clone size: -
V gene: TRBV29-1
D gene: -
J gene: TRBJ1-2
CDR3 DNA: TGCAGCGTTGCCTTAGGGTTGAACTATGGCTACACCTTC
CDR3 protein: CSVALGLNYGYTF

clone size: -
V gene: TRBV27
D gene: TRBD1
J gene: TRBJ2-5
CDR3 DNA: TGTGCCAGCAGTTTTTCGGGACAGCCAGAGACCCAGTACTTC
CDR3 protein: CASSFSGQPETQYF

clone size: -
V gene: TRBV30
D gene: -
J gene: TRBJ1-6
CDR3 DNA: TGTGCCTGGATGCAGGCGAGCTCCTATAATTCACCCCTCCACTTT
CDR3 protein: CAWMQASSYNSPLHF

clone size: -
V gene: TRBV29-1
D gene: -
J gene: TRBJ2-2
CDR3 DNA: TGCAGCGGGAGTCTTGGGGGCGGGGAGCTGTTTTTT
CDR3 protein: CSGSLGGGELFF

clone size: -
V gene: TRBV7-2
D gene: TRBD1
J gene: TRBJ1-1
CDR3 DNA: TGTGCCAGCACCCAGACAGGGGGCACTGAAGCTTTCTTT
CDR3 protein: CASTQTGGTEAFF

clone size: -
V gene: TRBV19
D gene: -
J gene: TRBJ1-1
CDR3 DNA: TGTGCCAGTAGTATAATCGCCCGACAGGACCTTGAAGCTTTCTTT
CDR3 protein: CASSIIARQDLEAFF

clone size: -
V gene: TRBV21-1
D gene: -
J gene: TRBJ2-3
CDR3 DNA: TGTGCCAGCAGCCCCCGGGGACTAGCGGGGAGCACAGATACGCAGTATTTT
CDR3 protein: CASSPRGLAGSTDTQYF

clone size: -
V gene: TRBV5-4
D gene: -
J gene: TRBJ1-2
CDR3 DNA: TGTGCCAGCAGCTTGGCCGACGGGGCGTACTATGGCTACACCTTC
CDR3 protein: CASSLADGAYYGYTF

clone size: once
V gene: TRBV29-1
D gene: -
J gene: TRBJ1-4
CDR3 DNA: TGCAGCGTTGAAATAGCTAATGAAAAACTGTTTTTT
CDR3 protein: CSVEIANEKLFF

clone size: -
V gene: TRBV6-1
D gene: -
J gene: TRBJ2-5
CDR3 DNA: TGTGCCAGCAGTGACCCCGGGGGAACCCAGTACTTC
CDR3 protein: CASSDPGGTQYF

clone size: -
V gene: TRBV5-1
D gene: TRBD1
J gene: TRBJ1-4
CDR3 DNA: TGCGCCAGCAGCCTCGGGACAGGGGGTTCTTGGCTGTTTTTT
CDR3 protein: CASSLGTGGSWLFF

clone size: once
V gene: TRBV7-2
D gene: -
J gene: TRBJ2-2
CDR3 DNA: TGTGCCAGCAGCCCCCGGGGACTGGGGCTTGTCGGGGAGCTGTTTTTT
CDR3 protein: CASSPRGLGLVGELFF

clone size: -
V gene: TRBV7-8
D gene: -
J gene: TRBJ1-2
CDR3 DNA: TGTGCCAGCAGCTTAGATTGGGAATATGGCTACACCTTC
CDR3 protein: CASSLDWEYGYTF